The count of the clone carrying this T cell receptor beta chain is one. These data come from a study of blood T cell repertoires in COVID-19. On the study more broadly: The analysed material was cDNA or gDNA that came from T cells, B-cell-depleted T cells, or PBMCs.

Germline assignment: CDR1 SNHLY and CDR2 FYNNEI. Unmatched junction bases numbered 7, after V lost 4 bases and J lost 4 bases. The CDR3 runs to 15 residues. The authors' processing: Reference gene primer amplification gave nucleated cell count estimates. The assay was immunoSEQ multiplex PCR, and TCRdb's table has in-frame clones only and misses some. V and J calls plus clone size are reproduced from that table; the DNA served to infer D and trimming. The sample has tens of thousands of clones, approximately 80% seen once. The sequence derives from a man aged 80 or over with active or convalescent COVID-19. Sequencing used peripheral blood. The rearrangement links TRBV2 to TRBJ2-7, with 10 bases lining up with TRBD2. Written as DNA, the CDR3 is TGTGCCAGCAGTGCGACTAGCGGGTCGGTTTACGAGCAGTACTTC. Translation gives CASSATSGSVYEQYF.